These 11 T cell receptor beta chains were all obtained from the same sample, sequenced in a study of blood T cell repertoires in COVID-19 (TCRdb year 2020). Libraries were prepared through the immunoSEQ multiplex PCR assay. As stored in TCRdb, this immuneACCESS dataset retains in-frame rearrangements with V and J assigned. A fraction of the clones does not appear; measured against another copy, unresolved V genes explain less than half of the discrepancy, and the remainder lacks a known reason. The sample table records approximately 93,000 clones; 70% to 90% of these occur just once. The ten largest clones represent over 0.45% of the sample. The specimen was peripheral blood. The receptors stem from a man between 60 and 75 years old with acute or convalescent COVID-19.

J is TRBJ2-2 and V is TRBV6-6; 7 nucleotides agree with TRBD2. In germline, CDR1 is MNHNY, CDR2 SVGAGI (reference sequence). V dropped 8 bases and J dropped 3; count of bases not matched to a gene: 9. This CDR3 spans 15 amino acids. The CDR3 sequence: CASSPMGGDTGELFF. The CDR3 coding sequence is TGTGCCAGCTCTCCGATGGGAGGGGACACCGGGGAGCTGTTTTTT.

V and J are TRBV24-1 and TRBJ1-2, with D possibly being TRBD1 (5 bases). Germline V gene sequence: CDR1 KGHDR, CDR2 SFDVKD. The CDR3 is 13 amino acids. V was clipped by 3 bases and J by 8 bases, with 12 bases between them. The CDR3 region is CATSDQQGRGYTF. For the CDR3, the DNA is TGTGCCACCAGTGATCAGCAGGGCCGGGGCTACACCTTC.

This clone is a singleton in its sample. The chain has TRBV5-1 and TRBJ1-4; no firm D call. The CDR3 sequence is 14 residues long. The germline V gene has CDR1 SGHRS and CDR2 YFSETQ. V shed 3 bases and J shed 7 bases, with 13 bases lying between them. CDR3 bases: TGCGCCAGCAGCTCACCAAACAGCGGTGAAAAACTGTTTTTT. Amino acids: CASSSPNSGEKLFF.

The chain links TRBV2 to TRBJ1-2, with 7 bases fitting TRBD1. V gave up 6 bases and J gave up 8 bases; unmatched junction bases: 9. In germline, CDR1 is SNHLY, CDR2 FYNNEI. CDR3 length: 13 amino acids. CDR3 nucleotide sequence: TGTGCCAGCAGGGCGACAGGGAGCCAGGGCTACACCTTC. Translation gives CASRATGSQGYTF.

This clone was seen once. In DNA, the CDR3 is TGCGCCAGCAGCTTCTCGTCCGGGGGACAGGGGTTTCCCGGGGAGCTGTTTTTT. As protein: CASSFSSGGQGFPGELFF. The chain uses TRBV5-1 and TRBJ2-2, with 10 nucleotides matching TRBD1. The length of the CDR3 is 18 residues. The V gene end was trimmed by 2 bases and the J gene end by 6 bases; junction bases not matched to a gene: 13. The germline CDR1 and CDR2 sequences are SGHRS and YFSETQ.

The rearrangement links TRBV6-2 or TRBV6-3 to TRBJ1-5; D may be TRBD1 (6 bases). The CDR3 loop spans 15 amino acids. CDR1 and CDR2 from the germline V gene are MNHEY and SVGEGT. Trimming stripped 4 bases from V and 9 bases from J, with 19 bases between. CDR3 region: CASSSTDRTPGPQHF. CDR3 DNA sequence: TGTGCCAGCAGTTCCACCGACAGGACCCCCGGGCCCCAGCATTTT.

The V call is TRBV6-1, the J call TRBJ2-7, with D hard to call. V was cut by 1 base and J by 3 bases, with 7 bases left in between. Germline lookup yields CDR1 MNHNS and CDR2 SASEGT. CDR3 size: 13 residues. In nucleotides, the CDR3 is TGTGCCAGCAGTGAAGACAGAATCTACGAGCAGTACTTC. Amino acid sequence: CASSEDRIYEQYF.

J is TRBJ2-5 and V is TRBV5-1; D may be TRBD1 (6 bases). From germline, CDR1 is SGHRS and CDR2 YFSETQ. The germline V and J ends were trimmed by 4 bases and 2 bases, with 9 bases remaining between them. The CDR3 covers 13 residues. The CDR3 DNA reads TGCGCCAGCAGCACCCAGGGGCAAGAGACCCAGTACTTC. Amino acid sequence: CASSTQGQETQYF. The full variable domain, rest sourced from reference TRBV5-1 and TRBJ2-5, is KAGVTQTPRYLIKTRGQQVTLSCSPISGHRSVSWYQQTPGQGLQFLFEYFSETQRNKGNFPGRFSGRQFSNSRSEMNVSTLELGDSALYLCASSTQGQETQYFGPGTRLLVL.

The rearrangement joins TRBV29-1 to TRBJ1-1, with 8 bases that match TRBD1. From germline, CDR1 is SQVTM and CDR2 ANQGSEA. CDR3 size: 16 residues. V trimming: 3 bases; J trimming: 0 bases; junction bases outside the gene matches: 9. CDR3 nucleotide sequence: TGCAGCGTTGAGGCCCCGGGACAGGCAATGAACACTGAAGCTTTCTTT. Amino acid sequence: CSVEAPGQAMNTEAFF.

The V and J genes are TRBV3-1 (or the pseudogene TRBV3-2) and TRBJ1-2; 8 nucleotides agree with TRBD1. The germline V gene has CDR1 LGHDT and CDR2 YNNKEL (reference sequence). Trimming took 4 bases from V and 6 from J; bases not matched to a gene: 7. CDR3 length: 14 amino acids. The CDR3 sequence is CASSRWTGIDGYTF. DNA of the CDR3: TGTGCCAGCAGCCGCTGGACAGGGATCGATGGCTACACCTTC.

The chain links TRBV6-5 to TRBJ1-3; 10 positions match TRBD1. Germline V CDR1 and CDR2: MNHEY, SVGAGI. The V gene end was trimmed by 11 bases and the J gene end by 3 bases; junction bases not matched to a gene: 10. This CDR3 is 15 amino acids long. The CDR3 here is CAAAGQGWVGNTIYF. CDR3 DNA sequence: TGTGCCGCGGCGGGACAGGGGTGGGTTGGAAACACCATATATTTT.